This TCR beta chain was obtained from a study of identical twins. V was cut by 6 bases and J by 2 bases, with 13 bases left in between. The CDR3 is 15 residues long. Germline V CDR1 and CDR2: LGHDT, YNNKEL (reference sequence). Addition of a universal primer site occurred through template switching, and cDNA carried unique molecular identifiers. TCRdb passed the 5' RACE reads through MiXCR, listing each CDR3 protein once. This table has a few hundred thousand distinct CDR3 sequences, approximately 8.3% appearing once. The same sample was also used in a study of yellow fever vaccine responses in identical twins.

V gene TRBV3-1 combines with J gene TRBJ2-2; D could derive from TRBD1 or TRBD2 (5 bases each). This TCR derives from a woman aged 18-29 years in good health. The sequencing sample was made of CD8+ T cells sorted from blood. CDR3 sequence reads: CASRGDLINTGELFF. As DNA, the CDR3 is TGTGCCAGCAGAGGGGACCTAATAAACACCGGGGAGCTGTTTTTT. The full variable domain, completed using reference TRBV3-1 and TRBJ2-2, is DTAVSQTPKYLVTQMGNDKSIKCEQNLGHDTMYWYKQDSKKFLKIMFSYNNKELIINETVPNRFSPKSPDKAHLNLHINSLELGDSAVYFCASRGDLINTGELFFGEGSRLTVL.